The entry below describes one TCR beta chain. Its antigen is unknown. The data stem from a study of cytomegalovirus exposure and HLA in healthy donors. Study conclusions and caveats: Common viral pathogens seemed to be connected with several of the most significant clusters, according to a later analysis.

The PCR made use of 60 Vbeta and 13 Jbeta primers. The assay was immunoSEQ multiplex PCR, and TCRdb's table has in-frame clones only and misses some. The data hold about 160,000 clones, with about 78% observed a single time. This CDR3 spans 15 amino acids. Germline V CDR1 and CDR2: MGHRA, YSYEKL. Trimming removed 1 base from V and 4 bases from J, with 13 bases in between. What was sequenced was PBMCs. The TCR originated in a male donor in good health and CMV-seronegative. The V and J genes are TRBV4-1 and TRBJ1-2, with D possibly being TRBD1 (6 bases). Here the CDR3 DNA reads TGCGCCAGCAGCCAAGTTGGGGGCCGTGTCTATGGCTACACCTTC. Its protein product is CASSQVGGRVYGYTF.